This T cell receptor beta chain was identified in a study of blood T cell repertoires in COVID-19. Study details: T cells, B-cell-depleted T cells, or PBMCs supplied cDNA or gDNA.

Recruitment covered about two dozen US areas and drew participants whose ages spanned roughly 18 to 90 years. Among Cohort 3 donors, those recovered had two negative PCRs, clearance, or symptom resolution. After removal of 5 bases from V and 7 bases from J, the junction contained 5 bases not matched to a gene. The CDR3 has 13 residues. The germline V gene encodes CDR1 SGHTA and CDR2 FQGTGA. TCRdb's copy holds only in-frame clones and misses some; the assay was immunoSEQ multiplex PCR. The table lists 130,000 to 150,000 clones, around 87% of them singletons. The origin of this receptor is a man aged 55-75 years who had recovered from COVID-19. Input material: PBMCs or T cells enriched from blood (not recorded which). This rearrangement joins TRBV7-3 to TRBJ2-3; 8 nucleotides match TRBD1. CDR3 coding DNA: TGTGCCAGCAGCACGGACAGGGCAAATACGCAGTATTTT. This encodes CASSTDRANTQYF.